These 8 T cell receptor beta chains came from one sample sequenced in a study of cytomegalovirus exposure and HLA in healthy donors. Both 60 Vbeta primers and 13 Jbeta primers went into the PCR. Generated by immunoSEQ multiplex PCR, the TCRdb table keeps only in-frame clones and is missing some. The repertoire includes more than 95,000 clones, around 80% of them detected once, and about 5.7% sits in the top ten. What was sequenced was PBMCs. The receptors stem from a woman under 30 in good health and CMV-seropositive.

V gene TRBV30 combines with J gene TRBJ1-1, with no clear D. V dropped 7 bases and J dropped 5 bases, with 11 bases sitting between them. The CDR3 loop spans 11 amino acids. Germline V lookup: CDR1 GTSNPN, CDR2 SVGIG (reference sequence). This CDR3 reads CALREGTEAFF. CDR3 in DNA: TGTGCCTTAAGGGAGGGTACTGAAGCTTTCTTT.

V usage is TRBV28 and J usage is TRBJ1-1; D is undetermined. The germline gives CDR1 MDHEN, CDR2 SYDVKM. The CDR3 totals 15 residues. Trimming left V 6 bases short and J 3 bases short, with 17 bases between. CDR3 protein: CASSSSVGQDTEAFF. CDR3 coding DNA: TGTGCCAGCAGCTCCTCGGTTGGTCAAGACACTGAAGCTTTCTTT.

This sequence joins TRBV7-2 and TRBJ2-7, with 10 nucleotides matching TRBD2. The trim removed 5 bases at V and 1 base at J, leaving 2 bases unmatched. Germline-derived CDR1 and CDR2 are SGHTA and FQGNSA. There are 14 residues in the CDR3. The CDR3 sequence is CASSRLAGSYEQYF. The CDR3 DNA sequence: TGTGCCAGCAGCCGACTAGCGGGTTCCTACGAGCAGTACTTC.

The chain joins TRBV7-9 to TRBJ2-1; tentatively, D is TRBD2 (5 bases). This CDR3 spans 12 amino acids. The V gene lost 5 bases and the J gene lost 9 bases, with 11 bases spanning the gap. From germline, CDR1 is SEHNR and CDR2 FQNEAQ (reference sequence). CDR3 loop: CASSITSLEQFF. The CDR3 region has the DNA TGTGCCAGCAGCATTACTAGTCTTGAGCAGTTCTTC. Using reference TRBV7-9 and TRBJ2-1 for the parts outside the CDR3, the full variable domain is DTGVSQNPRHKITKRGQNVTFRCDPISEHNRLYWYRQTLGQGPEFLTYFQNEAQLEKSRLLSDRFSAERPKGSFSTLEIQRTEQGDSAMYLCASSITSLEQFFGPGTRLTVL.

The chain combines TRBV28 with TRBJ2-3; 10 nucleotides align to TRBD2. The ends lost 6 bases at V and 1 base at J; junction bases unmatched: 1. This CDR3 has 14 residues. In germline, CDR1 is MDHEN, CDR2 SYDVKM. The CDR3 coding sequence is TGTGCCAGCAGAGGACTAGCGGGCACAGATACGCAGTATTTT. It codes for CASRGLAGTDTQYF.

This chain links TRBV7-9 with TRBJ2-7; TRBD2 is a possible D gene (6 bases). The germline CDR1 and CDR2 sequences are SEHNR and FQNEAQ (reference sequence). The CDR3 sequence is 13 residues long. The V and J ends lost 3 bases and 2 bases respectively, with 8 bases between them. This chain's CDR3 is CASSFGTAYEQYF. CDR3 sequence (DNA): TGTGCCAGCAGCTTCGGGACTGCCTACGAGCAGTACTTC.

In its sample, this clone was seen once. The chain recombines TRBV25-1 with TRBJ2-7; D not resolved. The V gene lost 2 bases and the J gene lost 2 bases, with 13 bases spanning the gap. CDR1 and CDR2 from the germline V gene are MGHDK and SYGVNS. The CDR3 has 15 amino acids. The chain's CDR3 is CASSETQVYTYEQYF. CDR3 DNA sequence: TGTGCCAGCAGTGAAACCCAGGTATATACCTACGAGCAGTACTTC.

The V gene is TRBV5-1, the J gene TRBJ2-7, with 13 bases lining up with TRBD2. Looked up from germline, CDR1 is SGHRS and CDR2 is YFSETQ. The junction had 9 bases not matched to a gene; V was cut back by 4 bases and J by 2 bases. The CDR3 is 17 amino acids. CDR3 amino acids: CASSLGLAGAATYEQYF. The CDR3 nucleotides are TGCGCCAGCAGCCTAGGACTAGCGGGAGCCGCTACCTACGAGCAGTACTTC. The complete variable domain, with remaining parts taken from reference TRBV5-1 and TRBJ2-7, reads KAGVTQTPRYLIKTRGQQVTLSCSPISGHRSVSWYQQTPGQGLQFLFEYFSETQRNKGNFPGRFSGRQFSNSRSEMNVSTLELGDSALYLCASSLGLAGAATYEQYFGPGTRLTVT.